The present TCR beta chain was sequenced within a study of blood T cell repertoires in COVID-19. Across the whole study: Collection of acute and convalescent COVID-19 samples took place in the United States, Italy and Spain.

CDR3 length equals 13 residues. The germline V and J ends were trimmed by 2 bases and 2 bases, with 8 bases remaining between them. CDR1 is GTSNPN and CDR2 is SVGIG in the germline V gene (reference sequence). Method: immunoSEQ multiplex PCR; TCRdb's copy keeps in-frame clones and lacks some. The sample includes under 60,000 clones, about four fifths of them seen just once. The V and J genes are TRBV30 and TRBJ2-3, with TRBD1 as a possible D gene (6 bases). The source of this sequence is a human donor in a cohort sampled during active COVID-19. The specimen sequenced was peripheral blood. CDR3: CAWSTGYTDTQYF. CDR3 coding DNA: TGTGCCTGGAGTACAGGGTACACAGATACGCAGTATTTT.